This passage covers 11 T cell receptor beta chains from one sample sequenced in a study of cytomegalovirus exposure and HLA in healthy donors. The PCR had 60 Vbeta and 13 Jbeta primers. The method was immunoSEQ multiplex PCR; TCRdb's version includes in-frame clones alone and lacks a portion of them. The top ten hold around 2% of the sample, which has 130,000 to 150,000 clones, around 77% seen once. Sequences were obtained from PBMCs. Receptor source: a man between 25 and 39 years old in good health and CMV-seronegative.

The CDR3: CASRLNRGSSYNEQFF. The CDR3 DNA sequence: TGTGCCAGCAGGCTAAACAGGGGGAGCTCCTACAATGAGCAGTTCTTC. V usage is TRBV7-9 and J usage is TRBJ2-1; 8 nucleotides agree with TRBD1. The CDR3 loop spans 16 amino acids. The ends lost 6 bases at V and 0 bases at J; junction bases unmatched: 7. Germline V CDR1 and CDR2: SEHNR, FQNEAQ (reference sequence).

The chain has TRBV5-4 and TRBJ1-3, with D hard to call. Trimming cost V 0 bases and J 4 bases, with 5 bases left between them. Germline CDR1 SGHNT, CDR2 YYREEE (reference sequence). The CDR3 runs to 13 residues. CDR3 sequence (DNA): TGTGCCAGCAGCTTGGTTTCGGGAAACACCATATATTTT. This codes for CASSLVSGNTIYF.

The CDR3 here is CASRSQEPFNTGELFF. CDR3 sequence (DNA): TGCGCCAGCAGATCACAGGAACCCTTTAACACCGGGGAGCTGTTTTTT. This chain uses TRBV5-1 with TRBJ2-2; a weak D match, TRBD1 (5 bases). Germline CDR1 and CDR2: SGHRS and YFSETQ. The germline V and J ends were trimmed by 5 bases and 2 bases, with 16 bases remaining between them. This CDR3 spans 16 amino acids.

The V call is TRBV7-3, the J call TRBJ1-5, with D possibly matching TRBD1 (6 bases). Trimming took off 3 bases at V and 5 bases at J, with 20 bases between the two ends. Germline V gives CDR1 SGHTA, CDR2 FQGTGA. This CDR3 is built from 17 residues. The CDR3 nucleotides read TGTGCCAGCAGCTTCTTTTTTGGGTGTTGGGGGCATCAGCCCCAGCATTTT. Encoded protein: CASSFFFGCWGHQPQHF.

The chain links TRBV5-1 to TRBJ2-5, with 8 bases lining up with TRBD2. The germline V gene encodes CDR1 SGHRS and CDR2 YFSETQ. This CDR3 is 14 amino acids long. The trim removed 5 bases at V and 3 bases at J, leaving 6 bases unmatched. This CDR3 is CASSPGAGEETQYF. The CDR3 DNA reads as TGCGCCAGCAGTCCCGGAGCGGGGGAAGAGACCCAGTACTTC. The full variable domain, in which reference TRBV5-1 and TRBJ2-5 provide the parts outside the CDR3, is KAGVTQTPRYLIKTRGQQVTLSCSPISGHRSVSWYQQTPGQGLQFLFEYFSETQRNKGNFPGRFSGRQFSNSRSEMNVSTLELGDSALYLCASSPGAGEETQYFGPGTRLLVL.

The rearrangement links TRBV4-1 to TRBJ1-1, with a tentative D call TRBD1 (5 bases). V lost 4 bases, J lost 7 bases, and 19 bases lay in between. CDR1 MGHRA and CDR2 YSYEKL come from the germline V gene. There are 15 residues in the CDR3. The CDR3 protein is CASSPGAGRGVEAFF. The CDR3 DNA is TGCGCCAGCAGCCCCGGGGCGGGGCGCGGGGTTGAAGCTTTCTTT.

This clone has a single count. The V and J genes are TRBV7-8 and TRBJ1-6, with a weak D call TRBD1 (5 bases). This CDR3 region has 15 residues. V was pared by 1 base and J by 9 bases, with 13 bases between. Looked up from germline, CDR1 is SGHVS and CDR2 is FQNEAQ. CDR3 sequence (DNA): TGTGCCAGCAGCTTAGGGCGGGGTAGGGGTTCACCCCTCCACTTT. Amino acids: CASSLGRGRGSPLHF.

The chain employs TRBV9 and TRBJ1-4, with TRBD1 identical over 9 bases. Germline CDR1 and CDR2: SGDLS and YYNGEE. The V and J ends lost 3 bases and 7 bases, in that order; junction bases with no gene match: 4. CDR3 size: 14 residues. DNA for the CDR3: TGTGCCAGCAGCGAGACAGGGGGGACTGAAAAACTGTTTTTT. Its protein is CASSETGGTEKLFF.

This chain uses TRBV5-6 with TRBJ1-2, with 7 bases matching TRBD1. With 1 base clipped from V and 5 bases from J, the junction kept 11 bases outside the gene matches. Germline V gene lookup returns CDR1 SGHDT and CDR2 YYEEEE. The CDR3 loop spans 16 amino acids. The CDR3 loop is CASSLSNRDSRYGYTF. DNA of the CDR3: TGTGCCAGCAGCTTGTCTAACCGGGACAGTCGGTATGGCTACACCTTC.

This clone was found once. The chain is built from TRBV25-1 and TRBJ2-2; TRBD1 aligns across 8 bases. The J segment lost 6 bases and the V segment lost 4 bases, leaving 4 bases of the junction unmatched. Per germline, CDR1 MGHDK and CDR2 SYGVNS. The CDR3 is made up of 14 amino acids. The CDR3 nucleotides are TGTGCCAGCAGTGCCACACAGGGGGCCGGGGAGCTGTTTTTT. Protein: CASSATQGAGELFF.

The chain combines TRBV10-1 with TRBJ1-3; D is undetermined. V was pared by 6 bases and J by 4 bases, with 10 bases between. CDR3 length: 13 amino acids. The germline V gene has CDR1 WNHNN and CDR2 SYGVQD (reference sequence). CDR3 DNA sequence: TGCGCCAGCAGGAGAGACTCGGGAAACACCATATATTTT. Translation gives CASRRDSGNTIYF.